Each of the 23 T cell receptor beta chains below was sequenced from the same sample in a study of blood T cell repertoires in COVID-19. The assay was immunoSEQ multiplex PCR, and TCRdb's table has in-frame clones only and misses some. The table has around 300,000 clones, approximately 88% seen once. Sequences were obtained from peripheral blood. The receptors originated from a man aged 50 to 59 with acute or convalescent COVID-19.

This chain links TRBV9 with TRBJ2-2, with 7 bases that match TRBD1. Germline CDR1 is SGDLS and CDR2 is YYNGEE. The CDR3 sequence is 16 residues long. V dropped 0 bases and J dropped 4; count of bases not matched to a gene: 6. The CDR3 loop reads CASSVAGGQSTGELFF. The CDR3 bases are TGTGCCAGCAGCGTAGCTGGGGGACAGAGCACCGGGGAGCTGTTTTTT.

Note on this clone: The junction differs from germline at one of its ends, possibly a read error. The chain employs TRBV7-7 and TRBJ2-2, with a tentative D call TRBD2 (6 bases). The CDR3 has 13 residues. CDR1 is SSHAT, CDR2 FNYEAQ, per germline (reference sequence). The CDR3 protein is CASSAGNTGELFF. The CDR3 DNA is TGTGCTAGCAGCGCGGGAAACACCGGGGAGCTGTTTTTT. Full variable domain (missing parts from reference TRBV7-7 and TRBJ2-2): GAGVSQSPRYKVTKRGQDVTLRCDPISSHATLYWYQQALGQGPEFLTYFNYEAQPDKSGLPSDRFSAERPEGSISTLTIQRTEQRDSAMYRCASSAGNTGELFFGEGSRLTVL.

The DNA of the CDR3 is TGCGCCAGCAGTCACCTTAAATCCTATGGCTACACCTTC. Translating it yields CASSHLKSYGYTF. The chain uses TRBV23-1 and TRBJ1-2; D not resolved. TRBV23-1 is flagged as an ORF with uncertain function. The ends were cut back, 3 bases at V and 4 bases at J, with 9 bases in the middle. The CDR3 consists of 13 residues.

The rearrangement joins TRBV9 to TRBJ2-5; the D gene is possibly TRBD1 (5 bases). Trimming took 0 bases from V and 7 from J, leaving 10 bases between them. The CDR3 sequence is 13 residues long. CDR1 SGDLS and CDR2 YYNGEE come from the germline V gene. The CDR3 protein is CASSVAGSGTQYF. In nucleotides, the CDR3 is TGTGCCAGCAGCGTAGCAGGGTCCGGGACCCAGTACTTC.

The chain recombines TRBV24-1 with TRBJ2-1; weak D call: TRBD1 (6 bases). V lost 3 bases and J 0 bases, leaving 11 bases between the germline ends. Germline CDR1 and CDR2: KGHDR and SFDVKD. The CDR3 loop spans 16 amino acids. This CDR3 is CATSDQKGVSYNEQFF. As DNA, the CDR3 is TGTGCCACCAGTGATCAGAAGGGGGTCTCCTACAATGAGCAGTTCTTC.

This rearrangement joins TRBV19 to TRBJ1-5; 10 nucleotides line up with TRBD1. The CDR3 consists of 16 residues. CDR1 LNHDA and CDR2 SQIVND come from the germline V gene (reference sequence). V gave up 5 bases and J gave up 1 base; unmatched junction bases: 5. CDR3 region: CASSARTGGSNQPQHF. The CDR3 nucleotides are TGTGCCAGTAGTGCCCGGACAGGGGGAAGCAATCAGCCCCAGCATTTT.

For the CDR3, the DNA is TGTGCCAGCAGCCAAGCAGTAACGGGGGGCCTAAATACGCAGTATTTT. Protein sequence: CASSQAVTGGLNTQYF. The chain has TRBV3-1 (or the pseudogene TRBV3-2) and TRBJ2-3, with D perhaps matching TRBD2 (7 bases). Germline V lookup: CDR1 LGHDT, CDR2 YNNKEL (reference sequence). The germline V and J ends were trimmed by 1 base and 7 bases, with 18 bases remaining between them. This CDR3 is built from 16 residues.

This clone has just one count. The rearrangement links TRBV6-5 to TRBJ1-3; D unclear. CDR3 length: 13 residues. The V gene lost 3 bases and the J gene lost 9 bases, with 12 bases spanning the gap. Looked up from germline, CDR1 is MNHEY and CDR2 is SVGAGI. The CDR3 region is CASSYRQEGTIYF. CDR3 in DNA: TGTGCCAGCAGTTATCGACAAGAGGGCACCATATATTTT.

This rearrangement joins TRBV7-2 to TRBJ2-5; no reliable D call. The CDR3 has 13 amino acids. CDR1 and CDR2 (germline): SGHTA, FQGNSA. Trimming cost V 5 bases and J 7 bases, with 14 bases left between them. This CDR3 reads CASSQDLRGTQYF. The CDR3 bases are TGTGCCAGCAGCCAAGACCTGCGCGGGACCCAGTACTTC.

Note on this clone: One end of the junction does not line up with germline, which may come from a read error. This chain joins TRBV7-9 and TRBJ1-1; D possibly corresponds to TRBD1 (5 bases). Germline V gene lookup returns CDR1 SEHNR and CDR2 FQNEAQ (reference sequence). The CDR3 covers 12 residues. The CDR3 coding sequence is TGTGCCAGCACCTTAAGGGGAACTGAAGCTTTCTTT. This encodes CASTLRGTEAFF. Based on the CDR3 plus reference TRBV7-9 and TRBJ1-1, the full variable domain is DTGVSQNPRHKITKRGQNVTFRCDPISEHNRLYWYRQTLGQGPEFLTYFQNEAQLEKSRLLSDRFSAERPKGSFSTLEIQRTEQGDSAMYLCASTLRGTEAFFGQGTRLTVV.

The chain recombines TRBV4-2 with TRBJ2-7; D is perhaps TRBD2 (7 bases). The CDR3 runs to 16 residues. V was clipped by 4 bases and J by 3 bases, with 19 bases between them. Germline lookup yields CDR1 LGHNA and CDR2 YNFKEQ. CDR3 amino acids: CASSPILGGGLYEQYF. The CDR3 DNA reads as TGTGCCAGCAGCCCCATCTTGGGCGGGGGCCTCTACGAGCAGTACTTC.

This sequence joins TRBV7-8 and TRBJ1-2, with D possibly being TRBD1 (5 bases). V dropped 6 bases and J dropped 4 bases, with 12 bases sitting between them. The CDR3 is 13 residues long. Germline CDR1 reads SGHVS; CDR2 reads FQNEAQ. This chain's CDR3 is CASSVTDFYGYTF. The CDR3, as DNA: TGTGCCAGCAGTGTGACAGATTTCTATGGCTACACCTTC. The full variable domain, its missing parts supplied by reference TRBV7-8 and TRBJ1-2, is GAGVSQSPRYKVAKRGQDVALRCDPISGHVSLFWYQQALGQGPEFLTYFQNEAQLDKSGLPSDRFFAERPEGSVSTLKIQRTQQEDSAVYLCASSVTDFYGYTFGSGTRLTVV.

This chain connects TRBV14 to TRBJ1-6, with TRBD1 matching over 7 bases. CDR1 and CDR2 from the germline V gene are SGHDN and FVKESK. The CDR3 extends over 15 amino acids. V trimming: 3 bases; J trimming: 7 bases; junction bases outside the gene matches: 6. The CDR3 spells CASSHLGTANSPLHF. CDR3 sequence (DNA): TGTGCCAGCAGCCACTTAGGGACAGCAAATTCACCCCTCCACTTT.

The rearrangement uses TRBV4-1 and TRBJ1-3, with D possibly matching TRBD1 (5 bases). The CDR3 spans 18 residues. The ends were cut back, 0 bases at V and 0 bases at J, with 15 bases in the middle. Germline V lookup: CDR1 MGHRA, CDR2 YSYEKL. The CDR3 loop is CASSQDTGARDSGNTIYF. The CDR3 DNA reads TGCGCCAGCAGCCAAGATACAGGAGCCAGGGACTCTGGAAACACCATATATTTT.

The CDR3 protein is CATKQGIGNGYTF. In DNA, the CDR3 is TGTGCCACGAAACAGGGGATCGGGAATGGCTACACCTTC. V is TRBV6-5 and J is TRBJ1-2; 7 positions match TRBD1. The CDR3 extends over 13 amino acids. The trim removed 10 bases at V and 6 bases at J, leaving 11 bases unmatched. Germline lookup yields CDR1 MNHEY and CDR2 SVGAGI.

V is TRBV7-8 and J is TRBJ2-3, with TRBD2 identical over 7 bases. The CDR3 spans 16 residues. Trimming cost V 6 bases and J 0 bases; bases outside gene matches: 9. Germline V gene lookup returns CDR1 SGHVS and CDR2 FQNEAQ. For the CDR3, the DNA is TGTGCCAGCAGTAAATTCGGGGACTACAGCACAGATACGCAGTATTTT. Protein product: CASSKFGDYSTDTQYF.

In this sample, this clone turned up once. CDR3 sequence reads: CASSRTPLGQGATTYEQYF. CDR3 coding DNA: TGCGCCAGCAGCAGAACTCCCCTGGGGCAGGGGGCCACCACCTACGAGCAGTACTTC. This chain uses TRBV5-1 with TRBJ2-7; the match to TRBD1 covers 8 bases. Germline lookup yields CDR1 SGHRS and CDR2 YFSETQ. V was clipped by 4 bases and J by 2 bases; unmatched bases: 20. The CDR3 spans 19 residues.

The chain has TRBV7-3 and TRBJ1-2, with D hard to call. The ends were cut back, 5 bases at V and 4 bases at J, with 17 bases in the middle. Germline CDR1 SGHTA, CDR2 FQGTGA. The CDR3 is made up of 15 amino acids. CDR3 coding DNA: TGTGCCAGCAGCCAGGATCCCACAGATTTCTATGGCTACACCTTC. This encodes CASSQDPTDFYGYTF.

This clone has only a few counts. The CDR3 region is CASSHDYTNYGYTF. CDR3 DNA: TGCGCCAGCAGCCACGACTATACTAACTATGGCTACACCTTC. The V and J genes are TRBV4-1 and TRBJ1-2; the D is unclear. This CDR3 has 14 residues. From germline, CDR1 is MGHRA and CDR2 YSYEKL. V was clipped by 3 bases and J by 0 bases, with 8 bases between them.

The chain couples TRBV7-3 to TRBJ1-2, with TRBD1 identical over 8 bases. The germline V gene encodes CDR1 SGHTA and CDR2 FQGTGA. The V segment lost 3 bases and the J segment 8 bases; nucleotides outside the gene matches: 11. This CDR3 is 15 amino acids long. The CDR3 DNA follows: TGTGCCAGCAGCTTGTTGGGACAGGACCTGGGGGGCTACACCTTC. Amino acid sequence: CASSLLGQDLGGYTF.

The V call is TRBV11-2, the J call TRBJ2-7; 7 nucleotides match TRBD1. Trimming at V came to 5 bases and at J to 5 bases, leaving 9 bases not matched to a gene. CDR1 and CDR2 from the germline V gene are SGHAT and FQNNGV. The CDR3 has 14 residues. The CDR3 DNA is TGTGCCAGCAGCACCAGACAGGGATCCCACGAGCAGTACTTC. Its protein is CASSTRQGSHEQYF. Using reference TRBV11-2 and TRBJ2-7 for the parts outside the CDR3, the full variable domain is EAGVAQSPRYKIIEKRQSVAFWCNPISGHATLYWYQQILGQGPKLLIQFQNNGVVDDSQLPKDRFSAERLKGVDSTLKIQPAKLEDSAVYLCASSTRQGSHEQYFGPGTRLTVT.

Note on this clone: One junction end does not reproduce the germline sequence, and a read error may be involved. The chain combines TRBV30 with TRBJ1-1, with D tentatively TRBD1 (5 bases). The CDR3 runs 11 residues. Germline V gives CDR1 GTSNPN, CDR2 SVGIG (reference sequence). As DNA, the CDR3 is TGCAGTGGGGCAGATAACACTGAAGCTTTCTTT. Its protein is CSGADNTEAFF.

This CDR3 is CASSFPGMISYNEQFF. The CDR3 DNA reads as TGTGCCAGCAGTTTCCCCGGGATGATCTCCTACAATGAGCAGTTCTTC. The rearrangement joins TRBV28 to TRBJ2-1, with TRBD2 as a possible D gene (5 bases). Deletions cut 3 bases from V and 0 bases from J, with 12 bases between. Germline values: CDR1 MDHEN, CDR2 SYDVKM. CDR3 length equals 16 residues.